The source of this T cell receptor (beta chain) is a study of brain metastases from non-small cell lung cancer. Libraries were prepared by immunoSEQ multiplex PCR; TCRdb keeps only in-frame clonotypes and omits some of them. The data show 1,500 to 2,000 clones, 81% seen once. Germline V lookup: CDR1 LNHNV, CDR2 YYDKDF (reference sequence). Trimming stripped 1 base from V and 4 bases from J, with 10 bases between. The CDR3 length is 14 residues. Sequenced sample: tumor-adjacent normal tissue. The rearrangement links TRBV15 to TRBJ1-2; D unresolved. The TCR was taken from a donor at least 40 years old with non-small cell lung cancer. The CDR3 nucleotides are TGTGCCACCAGCAGAGGCGGGGATGGCTATGGCTACACCTTC. Translated: CATSRGGDGYGYTF.